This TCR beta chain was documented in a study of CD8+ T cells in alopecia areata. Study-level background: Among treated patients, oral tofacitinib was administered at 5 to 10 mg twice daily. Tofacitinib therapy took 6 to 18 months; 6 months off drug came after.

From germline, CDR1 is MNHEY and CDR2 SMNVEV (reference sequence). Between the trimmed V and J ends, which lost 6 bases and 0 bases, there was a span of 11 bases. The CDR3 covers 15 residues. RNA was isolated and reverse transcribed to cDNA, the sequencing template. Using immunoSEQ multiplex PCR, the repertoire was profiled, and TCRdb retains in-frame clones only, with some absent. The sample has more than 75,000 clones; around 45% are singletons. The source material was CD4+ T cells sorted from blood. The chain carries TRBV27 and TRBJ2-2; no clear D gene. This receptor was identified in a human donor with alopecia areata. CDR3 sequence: CASRNGQANTGELFF. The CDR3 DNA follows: TGTGCCAGCAGGAACGGGCAAGCGAACACCGGGGAGCTGTTTTTT.